A single sample gave rise to the 6 T cell receptor beta chains below, sequenced in a study of T cells in women clearing cervical HPV infection. The table came from immunoSEQ multiplex PCR; TCRdb's copy has only in-frame clones and leaves some out. This listing includes around 22,000 clones. The sequencing input was blood buffy coat. The receptor set was obtained from a woman between 18 and 70 years old with a cervical HPV16 infection that either progressed to CIN3+ or cleared (not recorded which).

On this clone itself: The CDR3 end is not reached by the read, which stops 3 residues before it; the germline J gene fills it in. The chain has TRBV5-1 and TRBJ2-3, with 9 nucleotides matching TRBD2. This CDR3 contains 14 residues. The germline V gene has CDR1 SGHRS and CDR2 YFSETQ. Trimming took 5 bases from V and 6 from J; bases not matched to a gene: 7. The CDR3 bases that were read are TGCGCCAGCAGGGCGGTAGCGGGAGCCGATACG. Its protein product is CASRAVAGADT. In full, the CDR3 reads CASRAVAGADTQYF.

As regards this clone: Read data end 3 residues before the CDR3 end; the end is taken from the germline J gene. V usage is TRBV7-2 and J usage is TRBJ1-2; TRBD1 is a possible D gene (6 bases). Germline V gives CDR1 SGHTA, CDR2 FQGNSA. The CDR3 sequence is 17 residues long. V shed 0 bases and J shed 1 base, with 15 bases lying between them. CDR3 DNA (partial): TGTGCCAGCAGCTTAGCTTTTCGGACAGCTAGTAACTATGGC. Encoded protein: CASSLAFRTASNYG. The complete CDR3 reads CASSLAFRTASNYGYTF.

Note on this clone: With the read ending 3 residues before the CDR3 end, the germline J gene is used to fill in that end. The chain carries TRBV5-1 and TRBJ1-2, with 8 bases matching TRBD1. This CDR3 is built from 14 residues. The germline V gene has CDR1 SGHRS and CDR2 YFSETQ. Incomplete CDR3 DNA: TGCGCCAGCAGCTTGGGGGGGACAGGCTTGGGC. Translating gives CASSLGGTGLG. The whole CDR3 sequence is CASSLGGTGLGYTF.

For this clone: The CDR3 end lies 3 residues beyond the end of the read and is filled in from the germline J gene. The gene calls are TRBV19 and TRBJ1-4, with a weak D call TRBD1 (5 bases). The CDR3 extends over 15 amino acids. Trimming removed 5 bases from V and 7 bases from J, with 17 bases in between. Germline CDR1 reads LNHDA; CDR2 reads SQIVND (reference sequence). The sequenced CDR3 bases are TGTGCCAGTAGTCCGCGGGGCCCCGCGGGTGAAAAA. This sequence encodes CASSPRGPAGEK. The CDR3, in full, reads CASSPRGPAGEKLFF.

Comments on this clone: The read finishes 3 residues shy of the CDR3 end, and the germline J gene is used to complete it. The chain combines TRBV19 with TRBJ1-5; the D is unclear. The germline gives CDR1 LNHDA, CDR2 SQIVND (reference sequence). This CDR3 comprises 13 residues. V lost 4 bases and J 6 bases, leaving 10 bases between the germline ends. The CDR3 loop is CASSSSEGQPQHF. The CDR3 bases that were read are TGTGCCAGTAGTAGCTCTGAAGGTCAGCCC. Full variable domain (missing parts from reference TRBV19 and TRBJ1-5): DGGITQSPKYLFRKEGQNVTLSCEQNLNHDAMYWYRQDPGQGLRLIYYSQIVNDFQKGDIAEGYSVSREKKESFPLTVTSAQKNPTAFYLCASSSSEGQPQHFGDGTRLSIL.

As regards this clone: Sequencing ends 3 residues short of the CDR3 end; the germline J gene provides the rest. This chain joins TRBV6-4 and TRBJ2-3, with 11 bases fitting TRBD2. CDR3 size: 14 residues. V shed 10 bases, J shed 5 bases, and the junction held 8 bases outside the gene matches. Per germline, CDR1 MRHNA and CDR2 SNTAGT. The CDR3 loop is CATALAGGQDTQYF. The CDR3 bases that were read are TGTGCCACCGCCTTAGCGGGGGGGCAAGATACG.